This TCR beta chain was sequenced in a study of blood T cells in healthy people across ages. Germline values: CDR1 SGHTA, CDR2 FQGTGA. The CDR3 sequence is 16 residues long. With 4 bases removed from V and 2 bases from J, the gap between germline ends came to 12 bases. Every sample gave at least 5 micrograms of total RNA when it was extracted. This clonotype came up a few times. The authors ran a second PCR of about 7 to 12 cycles using a sample-barcoded 5' primer and a J-beta primer mix. TCRdb used MiXCR to reprocess the 5' RACE reads, holding one entry per CDR3 protein. In the table there are fewer than 1,000,000 distinct CDR3 sequences, more than 35% of which are singletons.

The TCR comes from a man older than 75 in good health. The sample consisted of blood. V usage is TRBV7-3 and J usage is TRBJ2-6; D might be TRBD2 (5 bases). The CDR3 nucleotides are TGTGCCAGCAGCTCTAATAGCGCGGCTGGGGCCAACGTCCTGACTTTC. Amino acid sequence: CASSSNSAAGANVLTF.